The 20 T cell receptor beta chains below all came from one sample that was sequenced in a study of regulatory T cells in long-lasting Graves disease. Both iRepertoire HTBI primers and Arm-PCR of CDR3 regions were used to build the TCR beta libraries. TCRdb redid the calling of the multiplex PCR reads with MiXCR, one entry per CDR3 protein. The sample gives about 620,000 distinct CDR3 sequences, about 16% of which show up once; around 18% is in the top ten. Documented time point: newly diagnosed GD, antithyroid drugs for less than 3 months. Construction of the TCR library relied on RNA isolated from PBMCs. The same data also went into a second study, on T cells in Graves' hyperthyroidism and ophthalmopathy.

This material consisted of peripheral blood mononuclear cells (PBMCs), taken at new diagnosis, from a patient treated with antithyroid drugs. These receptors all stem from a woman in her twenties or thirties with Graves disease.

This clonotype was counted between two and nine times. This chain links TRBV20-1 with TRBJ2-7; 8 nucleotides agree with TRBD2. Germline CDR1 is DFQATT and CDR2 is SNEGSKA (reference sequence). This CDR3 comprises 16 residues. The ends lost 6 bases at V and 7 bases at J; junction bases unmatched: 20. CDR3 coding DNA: TGCAGTGCGACCAACCATTGGGACTCGGTAGCGGGGGAGCAGTACTTC. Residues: CSATNHWDSVAGEQYF.

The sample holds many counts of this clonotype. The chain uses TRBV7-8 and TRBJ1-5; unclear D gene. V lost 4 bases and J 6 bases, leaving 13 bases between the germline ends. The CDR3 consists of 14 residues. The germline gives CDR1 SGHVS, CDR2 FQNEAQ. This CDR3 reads CASSSILATQPQHF. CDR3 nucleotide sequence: TGTGCCAGCAGCTCCATACTGGCAACTCAGCCCCAGCATTTT. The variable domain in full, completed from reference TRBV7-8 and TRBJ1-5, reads GAGVSQSPRYKVAKRGQDVALRCDPISGHVSLFWYQQALGQGPEFLTYFQNEAQLDKSGLPSDRFFAERPEGSVSTLKIQRTQQEDSAVYLCASSSILATQPQHFGDGTRLSIL.

CDR3 in amino acids: CASSQDGGHPNYGYTF. CDR3 nucleotides: TGTGCCAGCAGCCAAGATGGCGGACATCCTAACTATGGCTACACCTTC. V is TRBV3-1 and J is TRBJ1-2; a possible D gene is TRBD1 (5 bases). Per germline, CDR1 LGHDT and CDR2 YNNKEL (reference sequence). This CDR3 spans 16 amino acids. The ends were cut back, 0 bases at V and 0 bases at J, with 11 bases in the middle.

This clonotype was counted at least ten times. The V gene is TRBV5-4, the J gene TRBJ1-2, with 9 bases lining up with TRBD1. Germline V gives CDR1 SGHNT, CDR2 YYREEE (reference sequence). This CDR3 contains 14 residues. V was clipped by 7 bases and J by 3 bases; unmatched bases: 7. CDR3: CASLGTGSDYGYTF. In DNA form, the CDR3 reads TGTGCCAGCCTCGGGACAGGGTCAGACTATGGCTACACCTTC.

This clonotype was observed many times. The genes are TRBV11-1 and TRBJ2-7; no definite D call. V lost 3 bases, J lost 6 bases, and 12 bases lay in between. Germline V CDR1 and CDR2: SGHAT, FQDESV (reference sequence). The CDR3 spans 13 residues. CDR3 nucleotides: TGTGCCAGCAGCTTTGTGAACACTGGCGAGCAGTACTTC. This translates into CASSFVNTGEQYF.

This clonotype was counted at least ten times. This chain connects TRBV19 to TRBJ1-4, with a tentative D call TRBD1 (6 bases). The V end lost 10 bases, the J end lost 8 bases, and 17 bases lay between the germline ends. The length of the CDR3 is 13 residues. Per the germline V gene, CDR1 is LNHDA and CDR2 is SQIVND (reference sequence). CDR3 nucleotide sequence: TGTGCCACCCACCGGGACATTGGAGAAAAACTGTTTTTT. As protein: CATHRDIGEKLFF.

CDR3 DNA: TGCGCCAGCAGCTTTCTGGCGGGACAGACCCCCTCCTACGAGCAGTACTTC. It yields the protein CASSFLAGQTPSYEQYF. This chain uses TRBV5-1 with TRBJ2-7, with D possibly being TRBD1 (7 bases). With 2 bases removed from V and 0 bases from J, the gap between germline ends came to 18 bases. Germline V CDR1 and CDR2: SGHRS, YFSETQ. The CDR3 runs to 17 residues.

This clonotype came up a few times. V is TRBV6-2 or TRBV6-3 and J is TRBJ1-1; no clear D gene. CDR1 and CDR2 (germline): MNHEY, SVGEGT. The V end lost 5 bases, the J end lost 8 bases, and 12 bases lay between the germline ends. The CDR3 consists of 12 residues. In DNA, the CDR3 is TGTGCCAGCAGTGAACATCCGTTAGAAGCTTTCTTT. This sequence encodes CASSEHPLEAFF.

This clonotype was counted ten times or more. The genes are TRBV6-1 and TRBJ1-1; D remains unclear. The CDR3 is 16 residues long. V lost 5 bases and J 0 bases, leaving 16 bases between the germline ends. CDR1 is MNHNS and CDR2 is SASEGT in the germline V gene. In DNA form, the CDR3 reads TGTGCCAGCAGTCCAAGGGAGAGACACGTGAACACTGAAGCTTTCTTT. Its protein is CASSPRERHVNTEAFF.

The CDR3, as DNA: TGCAGTGCGAGCGGGAGACTGGAAAATGAGCAGTTCTTC. This encodes CSASGRLENEQFF. The V and J genes are TRBV20-1 and TRBJ2-1, with 8 bases identical to TRBD2. The CDR3 length is 13 residues. Germline V lookup: CDR1 DFQATT, CDR2 SNEGSKA (reference sequence). Trimming took 6 bases from V and 7 from J; bases not matched to a gene: 8.

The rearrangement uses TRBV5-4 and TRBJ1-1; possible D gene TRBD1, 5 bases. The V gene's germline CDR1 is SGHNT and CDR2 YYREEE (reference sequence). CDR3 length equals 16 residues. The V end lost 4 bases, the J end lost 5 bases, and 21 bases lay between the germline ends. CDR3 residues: CASSPRVTPPLTEAFF. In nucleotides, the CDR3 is TGTGCCAGCAGCCCCAGGGTGACCCCTCCCCTAACTGAAGCTTTCTTT.

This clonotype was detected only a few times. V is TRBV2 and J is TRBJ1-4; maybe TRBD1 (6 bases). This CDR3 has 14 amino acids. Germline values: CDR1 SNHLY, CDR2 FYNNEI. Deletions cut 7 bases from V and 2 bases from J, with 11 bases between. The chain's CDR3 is CASNREVTNEKLFF. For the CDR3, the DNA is TGTGCCAGCAACAGGGAGGTGACTAATGAAAAACTGTTTTTT.

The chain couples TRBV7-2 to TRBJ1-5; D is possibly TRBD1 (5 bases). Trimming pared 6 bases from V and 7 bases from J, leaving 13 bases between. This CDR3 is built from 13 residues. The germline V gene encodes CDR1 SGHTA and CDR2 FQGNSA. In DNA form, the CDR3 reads TGTGCCAGCAGTATCTCGGGGGACCAGCCCCAGCATTTT. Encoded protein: CASSISGDQPQHF.

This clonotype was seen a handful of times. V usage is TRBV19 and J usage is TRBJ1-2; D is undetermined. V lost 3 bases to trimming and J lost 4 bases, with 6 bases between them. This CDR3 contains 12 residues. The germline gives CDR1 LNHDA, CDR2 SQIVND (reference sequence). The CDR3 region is CASSIAGYGYTF. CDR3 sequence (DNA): TGTGCCAGTAGTATCGCGGGCTATGGCTACACCTTC.

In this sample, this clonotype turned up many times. The DNA of the CDR3 is TGTGCCAGCAGCCCAGGGAGAAGCTACAATGAGCAGTTCTTC. It specifies CASSPGRSYNEQFF. This sequence joins TRBV12-3 or TRBV12-4 and TRBJ2-1, with D tentatively TRBD1 or TRBD2 (5 bases each). The length of the CDR3 is 14 residues. Trimming pared 6 bases from V and 3 bases from J, leaving 12 bases between.

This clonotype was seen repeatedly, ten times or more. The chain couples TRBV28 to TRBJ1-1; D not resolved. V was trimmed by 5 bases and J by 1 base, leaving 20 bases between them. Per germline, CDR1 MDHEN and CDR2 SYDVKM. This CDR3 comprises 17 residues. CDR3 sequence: CASSDTLGWSTNTEAFF. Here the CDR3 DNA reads TGTGCCAGCAGTGATACCCTAGGGTGGTCGACGAACACTGAAGCTTTCTTT. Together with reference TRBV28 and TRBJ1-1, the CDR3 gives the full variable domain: DVKVTQSSRYLVKRTGEKVFLECVQDMDHENMFWYRQDPGLGLRLIYFSYDVKMKEKGDIPEGYSVSREKKERFSLILESASTNQTSMYLCASSDTLGWSTNTEAFFGQGTRLTVV.

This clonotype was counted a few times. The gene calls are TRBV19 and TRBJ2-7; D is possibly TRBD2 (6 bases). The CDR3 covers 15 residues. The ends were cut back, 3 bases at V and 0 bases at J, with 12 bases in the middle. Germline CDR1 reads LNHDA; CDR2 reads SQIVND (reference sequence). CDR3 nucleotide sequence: TGTGCCAGTAGTATCGAGGGAGGAGGCTCCTACGAGCAGTACTTC. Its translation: CASSIEGGGSYEQYF.

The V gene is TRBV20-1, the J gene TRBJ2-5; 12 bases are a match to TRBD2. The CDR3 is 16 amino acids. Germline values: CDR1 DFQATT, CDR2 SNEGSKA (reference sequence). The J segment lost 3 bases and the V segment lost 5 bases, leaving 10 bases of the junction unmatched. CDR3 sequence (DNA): TGCAGTGCTTCCTCTATCGGACTAGCGGGGAAAGAGACCCAGTACTTC. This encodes CSASSIGLAGKETQYF.

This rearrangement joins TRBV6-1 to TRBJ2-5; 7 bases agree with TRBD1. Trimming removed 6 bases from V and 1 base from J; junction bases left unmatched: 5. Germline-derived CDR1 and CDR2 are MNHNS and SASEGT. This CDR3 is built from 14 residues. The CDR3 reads CASRRGGSQETQYF. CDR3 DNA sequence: TGTGCCAGCAGACGAGGGGGCTCCCAAGAGACCCAGTACTTC.

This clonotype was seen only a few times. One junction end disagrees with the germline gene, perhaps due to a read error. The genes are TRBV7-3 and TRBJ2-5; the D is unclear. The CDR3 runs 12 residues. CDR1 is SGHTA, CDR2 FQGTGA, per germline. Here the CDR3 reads CASSLTMETQYF. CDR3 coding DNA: TGTGCCAGCAGCCTAACAATGGAGACCCAGTACTTC.